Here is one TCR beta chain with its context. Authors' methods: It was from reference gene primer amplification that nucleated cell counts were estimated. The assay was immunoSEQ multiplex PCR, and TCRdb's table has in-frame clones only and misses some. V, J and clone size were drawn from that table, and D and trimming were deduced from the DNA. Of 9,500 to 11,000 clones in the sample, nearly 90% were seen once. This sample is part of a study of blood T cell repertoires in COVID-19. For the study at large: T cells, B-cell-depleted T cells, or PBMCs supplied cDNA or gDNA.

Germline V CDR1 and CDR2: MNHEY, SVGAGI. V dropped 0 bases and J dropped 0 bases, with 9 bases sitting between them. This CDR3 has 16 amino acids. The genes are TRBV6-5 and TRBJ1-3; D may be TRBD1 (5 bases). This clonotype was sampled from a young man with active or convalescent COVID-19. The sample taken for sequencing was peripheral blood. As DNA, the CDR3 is TGTGCCAGCAGTTACTCGTACAGGAGCTCTGGAAACACCATATATTTT. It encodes CASSYSYRSSGNTIYF.